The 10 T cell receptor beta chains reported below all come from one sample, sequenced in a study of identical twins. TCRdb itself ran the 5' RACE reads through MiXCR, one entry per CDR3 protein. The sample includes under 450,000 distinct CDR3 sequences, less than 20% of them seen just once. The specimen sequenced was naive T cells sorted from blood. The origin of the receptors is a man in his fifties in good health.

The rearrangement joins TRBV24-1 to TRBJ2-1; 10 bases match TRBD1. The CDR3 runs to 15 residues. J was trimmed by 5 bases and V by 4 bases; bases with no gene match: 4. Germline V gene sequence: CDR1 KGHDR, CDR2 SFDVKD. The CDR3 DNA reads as TGTGCCACCAGTGAAAGACAGGGGGCCAACAATGAGCAGTTCTTC. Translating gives CATSERQGANNEQFF.

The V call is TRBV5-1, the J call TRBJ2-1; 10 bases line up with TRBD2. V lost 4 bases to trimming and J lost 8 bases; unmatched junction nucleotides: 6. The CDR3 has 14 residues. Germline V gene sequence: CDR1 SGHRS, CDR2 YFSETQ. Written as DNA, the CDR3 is TGCGCCAGCAGCCAGTCCGGGACTAGCGATGAGCAGTTCTTC. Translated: CASSQSGTSDEQFF.

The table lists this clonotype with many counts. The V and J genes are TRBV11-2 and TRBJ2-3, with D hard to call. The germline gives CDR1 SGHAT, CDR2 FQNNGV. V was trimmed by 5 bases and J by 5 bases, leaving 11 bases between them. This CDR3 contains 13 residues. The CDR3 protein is CASSPPGRDTQYF. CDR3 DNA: TGTGCCAGCAGCCCCCCCGGGCGAGATACGCAGTATTTT.

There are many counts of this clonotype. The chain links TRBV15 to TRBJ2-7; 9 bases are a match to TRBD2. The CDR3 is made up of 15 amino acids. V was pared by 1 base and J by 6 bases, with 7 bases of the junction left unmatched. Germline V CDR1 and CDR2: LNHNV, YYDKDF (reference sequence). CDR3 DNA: TGTGCCACCAGCAGAGGCGCGGGAGGGCCATTCGAGCAGTACTTC. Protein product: CATSRGAGGPFEQYF.

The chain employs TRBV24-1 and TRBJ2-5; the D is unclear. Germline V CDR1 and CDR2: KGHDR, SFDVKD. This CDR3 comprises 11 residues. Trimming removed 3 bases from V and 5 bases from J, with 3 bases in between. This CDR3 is CATSDEETQYF. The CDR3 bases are TGTGCCACCAGTGATGAGGAGACCCAGTACTTC.

CDR3 sequence: CASSSIPGGETQYF. CDR3 sequence (DNA): TGTGCCAGCAGCTCTATACCAGGCGGGGAGACCCAGTACTTC. The chain uses TRBV9 and TRBJ2-5; possible D gene TRBD2, 5 bases. CDR1 and CDR2 from the germline V gene are SGDLS and YYNGEE. V was shortened by 4 bases and J by 5 bases, with 15 bases between the two germline ends. The CDR3 totals 14 residues.

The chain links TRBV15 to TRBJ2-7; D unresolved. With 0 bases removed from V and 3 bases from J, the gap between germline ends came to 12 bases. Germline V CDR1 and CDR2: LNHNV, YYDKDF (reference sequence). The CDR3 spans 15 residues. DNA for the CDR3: TGTGCCACCAGCAGAGATCCCGGGCTGAACTACGAGCAGTACTTC. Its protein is CATSRDPGLNYEQYF.

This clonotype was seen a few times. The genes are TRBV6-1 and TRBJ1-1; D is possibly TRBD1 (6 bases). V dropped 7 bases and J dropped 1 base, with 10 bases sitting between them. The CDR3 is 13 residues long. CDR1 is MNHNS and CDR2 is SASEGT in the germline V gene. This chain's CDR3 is CASNQGQNTEAFF. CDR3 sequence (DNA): TGTGCCAGCAATCAGGGGCAGAACACTGAAGCTTTCTTT.

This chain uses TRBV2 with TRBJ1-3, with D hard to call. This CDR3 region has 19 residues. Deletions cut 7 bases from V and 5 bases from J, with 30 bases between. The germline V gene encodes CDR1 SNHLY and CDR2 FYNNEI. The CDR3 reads CASTVGGSIENYVRNTIYF. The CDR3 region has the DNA TGTGCCAGCACAGTCGGTGGATCGATTGAGAACTATGTACGAAACACCATATATTTT.

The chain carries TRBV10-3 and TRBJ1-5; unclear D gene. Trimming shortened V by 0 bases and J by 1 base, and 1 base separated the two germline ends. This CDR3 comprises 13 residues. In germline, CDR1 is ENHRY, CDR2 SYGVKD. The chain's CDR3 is CAISESSNQPQHF. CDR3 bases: TGTGCCATCAGTGAGTCGAGCAATCAGCCCCAGCATTTT.